This TCR beta chain was documented in a study of CD8+ T cells in alopecia areata. Study results and limitations: The study found TCR sharing across patients less clear than in mice, possibly for HLA reasons.

Trimming removed 4 bases from V and 3 bases from J; junction bases left unmatched: 3. The CDR3 spans 14 residues. In germline, CDR1 is SGHNT, CDR2 YYREEE (reference sequence). Reverse transcription of extracted RNA yielded cDNA, which provided the sequencing template. The repertoire was sequenced with immunoSEQ multiplex PCR; TCRdb's copy has only in-frame clones and lacks some. The data contain roughly 60,000 clones, about 44% of them seen just once; the ten biggest clones take up roughly half. It was from alopecia areata patients that lesional scalp punch biopsies and peripheral blood were collected. Concerning this clone: The antigen is unknown.

V gene TRBV5-4 combines with J gene TRBJ2-1; 8 nucleotides line up with TRBD1. Sequencing was performed on NKG2D-low CD8+ T cells sorted from blood. This sequence originates from a human donor with alopecia areata. The CDR3 bases are TGTGCCAGCAGCGACGGGACAGGCTACAATGAGCAGTTCTTC. Residues: CASSDGTGYNEQFF.